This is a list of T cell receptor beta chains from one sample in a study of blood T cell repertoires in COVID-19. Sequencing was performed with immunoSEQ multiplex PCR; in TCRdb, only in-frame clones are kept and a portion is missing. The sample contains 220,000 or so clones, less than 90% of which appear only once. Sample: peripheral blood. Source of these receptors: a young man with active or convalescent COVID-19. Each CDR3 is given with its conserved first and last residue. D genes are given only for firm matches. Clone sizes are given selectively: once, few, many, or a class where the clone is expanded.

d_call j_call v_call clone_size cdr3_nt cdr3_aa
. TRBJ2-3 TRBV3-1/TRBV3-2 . TGTGCCAGCAGCCAAGACTTCGGAGGGAGCGGTACAGATACGCAGTATTTT CASSQDFGGSGTDTQYF
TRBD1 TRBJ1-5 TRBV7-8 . TGTGCCAGCAGCCGGGGACAGTTACATCAGCCCCAGCATTTT CASSRGQLHQPQHF
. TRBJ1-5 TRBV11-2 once TGTGCCAGCAGCACCGGGACAAAGAAGAATCAGCCCCAGCATTTT CASSTGTKKNQPQHF
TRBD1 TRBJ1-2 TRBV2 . TGTGCCAGCAGTGAAGTCCAGGGGGCTAACTATGGCTACACCTTC CASSEVQGANYGYTF
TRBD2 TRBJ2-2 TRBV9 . TGTGCCAGCAGCGGCGGGGGTGCCGGGGAGCTGTTTTTT CASSGGGAGELFF
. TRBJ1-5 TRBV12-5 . TGTGCTAGTGGTTTGGTACGGAATCAGCCCCAGCATTTT CASGLVRNQPQHF
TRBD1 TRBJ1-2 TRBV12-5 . TGTGCTAGTGGTTTGGTAGATAGGGACAGGCTTGGAGGCTACACCTTC CASGLVDRDRLGGYTF
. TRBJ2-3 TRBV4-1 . TGCGCCAGCAGCCAAGATCAGGGGCCAGATACGCAGTATTTT CASSQDQGPDTQYF
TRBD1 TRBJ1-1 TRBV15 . TGTGCCACCAGCAGGAACAGGGGACCGAACACTGAAGCTTTCTTT CATSRNRGPNTEAFF
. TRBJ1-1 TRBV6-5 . TGTGCCAGCAGTTACTCCCAGATGAACACTGAAGCTTTCTTT CASSYSQMNTEAFF
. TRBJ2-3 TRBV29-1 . TGCAGCGTCGAGGGTGGGTTCCCAGATACGCAGTATTTT CSVEGGFPDTQYF
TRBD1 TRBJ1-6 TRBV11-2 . TGTGCCAGCAGCCTTCTACAGGGGACCTCACCCCTCCACTTT CASSLLQGTSPLHF
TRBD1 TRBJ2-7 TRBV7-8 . TGTGCCAGCAGCCGAGGGGGGACAGGTAATGGGAACGAGCAGTACTTC CASSRGGTGNGNEQYF
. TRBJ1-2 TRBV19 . TGTGCCAGTAGACAGCTTTATGGCTACACCTTC CASRQLYGYTF
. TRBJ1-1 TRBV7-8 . TGTGCCAGCAGCTTGGACGTGAGGGCTCAGACTGAAGCTTTCTTT CASSLDVRAQTEAFF
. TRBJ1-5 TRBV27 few TGTGCCAGCAGTAGTGGGAGCGGCCAGCCCCAGCATTTT CASSSGSGQPQHF
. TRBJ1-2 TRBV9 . TGTGCCAGCACCGGGGAAGCTAACTATGGCTACACCTTC CASTGEANYGYTF
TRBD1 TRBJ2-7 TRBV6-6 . TGTGCCAGCAGCTTTGGCAGGGGGCCCTACGAGCAGTACTTC CASSFGRGPYEQYF
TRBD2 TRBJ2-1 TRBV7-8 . TGTGCCAGCAGCTTTAGCGGGGTGTCCTACAATGAGCAGTTCTTC CASSFSGVSYNEQFF
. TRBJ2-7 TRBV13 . TGTGCCAGCAGCTTAGAACCGGACAGCTACGAGCAGTACTTC CASSLEPDSYEQYF
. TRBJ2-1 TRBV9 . TGTGCCAGCAGCACGACCGGGAACCACTACAATGAGCAGTTCTTC CASSTTGNHYNEQFF
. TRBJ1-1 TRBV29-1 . TGCAGCGTTCCCAGGGAGGAGAACACTGAAGCTTTCTTT CSVPREENTEAFF
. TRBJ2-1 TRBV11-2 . TGTGCCAGCAGCTTAAGCTTAGCGGTCTACAATGAGCAGTTCTTC CASSLSLAVYNEQFF
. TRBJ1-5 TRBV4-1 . TGCGCCAGCAGCCAAGACGAAGACGGGACAAGTCAGCCCCAGCATTTT CASSQDEDGTSQPQHF
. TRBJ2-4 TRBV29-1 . TGCAGCGTCGTTCAGGGTGGCAAAAACATTCAGTACTTC CSVVQGGKNIQYF
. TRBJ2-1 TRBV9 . TGTGCCAGCAGCGTAGTGGGCTCCTCTGGCAATGAGCAGTTCTTC CASSVVGSSGNEQFF
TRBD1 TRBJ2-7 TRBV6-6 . TGTGCCAGCAGACACGACAGGGGTCGTGGCGAGCAGTACTTC CASRHDRGRGEQYF
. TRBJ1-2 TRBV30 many TGTGCCTGGAGTGTCGCGGGGCTAGATGGCTACACCTTC CAWSVAGLDGYTF
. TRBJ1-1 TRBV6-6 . TGTGCCAGCAGAAACGACATGAACACTGAAGCTTTCTTT CASRNDMNTEAFF
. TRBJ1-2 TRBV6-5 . TGTGCCAGCAGTAGAGGGAACTATGGCTACACCTTC CASSRGNYGYTF
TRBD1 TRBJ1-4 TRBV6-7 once TGTGCCAGCAGCAAACGGGACAGGCCGTCGGAAAAACTGTTTTTT CASSKRDRPSEKLFF
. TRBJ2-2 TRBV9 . TGTGCCAGCAGCCCCCACCATTCGGGCACCGGGGAGCTGTTTTTT CASSPHHSGTGELFF
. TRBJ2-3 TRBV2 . TGTGCCAGCACCATCACAGATACGCAGTATTTT CASTITDTQYF
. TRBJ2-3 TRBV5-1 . TGCGCCAGCACCTCGGGACAAACTAGCACAGATACGCAGTATTTT CASTSGQTSTDTQYF
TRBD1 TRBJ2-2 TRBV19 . TGTGCCAGTAGAACCTCGGACAGGGGAGACACCGGGGAGCTGTTTTTT CASRTSDRGDTGELFF
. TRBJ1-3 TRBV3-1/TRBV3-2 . TGTGCCAGCAGCCACCGACAGGCGTTCTCTGGAAACACCATATATTTT CASSHRQAFSGNTIYF
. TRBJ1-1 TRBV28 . TGTGCCAGCAACTCCCTGAGGAGTTTAAAGAACACTGAAGCTTTCTTT CASNSLRSLKNTEAFF
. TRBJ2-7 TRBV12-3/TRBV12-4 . TGTGCCAGCAGGCCGGGGAGCTCCTACGAGCAGTACTTC CASRPGSSYEQYF
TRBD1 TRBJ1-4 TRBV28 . TGTGCCAGCTGCAGGGCCAGGGGGTATAATGAAAAACTGTTTTTT CASCRARGYNEKLFF
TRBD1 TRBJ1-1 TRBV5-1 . TGCGCCAGCAGCGCGGGACAGGGAGAGGCCACTGAAGCTTTCTTT CASSAGQGEATEAFF
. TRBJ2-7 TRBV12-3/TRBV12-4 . TGTGCCAGCAGGCCGACAGCTACCTACGAGCAGTACTTC CASRPTATYEQYF
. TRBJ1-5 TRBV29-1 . TGCAGCGTTGGTGAGGGAAGCAATCAGCCCCAGCATTTT CSVGEGSNQPQHF
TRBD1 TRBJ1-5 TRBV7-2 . TGTGCCAGCAGCTCCCGGACAGGCCTCAATCAGCCCCAGCATTTT CASSSRTGLNQPQHF
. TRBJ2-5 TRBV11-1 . TGTGCCAGCAGCTTAGACAGAGAGACCCAGTACTTC CASSLDRETQYF
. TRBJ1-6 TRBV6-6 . TGTGCCAGCAGTTACTCGTATGAGGGAGGCTCACCCCTCCACTTT CASSYSYEGGSPLHF
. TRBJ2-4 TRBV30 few TGTGCCTGGAACCCGGGATCAGCAAACATTCAGTACTTC CAWNPGSANIQYF
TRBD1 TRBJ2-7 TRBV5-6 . TGTGCCAGCACCAGGGACAGCCAATTGCAGTACTTC CASTRDSQLQYF
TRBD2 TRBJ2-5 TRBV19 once TGTGCCAGCGGTCCCCAGCGGGGGAAGGAGACCCAGTACTTC CASGPQRGKETQYF
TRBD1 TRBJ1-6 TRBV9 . TGTGCCAGCAGCGTAGAGGGACAGGGAGGATCACCCCTCCACTTT CASSVEGQGGSPLHF
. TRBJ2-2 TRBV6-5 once TGTGCCAGCAGAGTGGGGACAAAGAACACCGGGGAGCTGTTTTTT CASRVGTKNTGELFF
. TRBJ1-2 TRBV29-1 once TGCAGCGTTGCGTTGAAGCAGGGGCGCAATGGCTACACCTTC CSVALKQGRNGYTF
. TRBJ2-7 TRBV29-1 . TGCAGCGCGATAATTTCCTCCTACGAGCAGTACTTC CSAIISSYEQYF
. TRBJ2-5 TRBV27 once TGTGCCAGCAGTGTGTACAGGGAGGGGACCCAGTACTTC CASSVYREGTQYF